The following is a TCR beta chain sequence with its context. Its cognate antigen is unknown. The entry originates in a study of lymphopenia after photon versus proton radiotherapy. Study-wide results and limits: Oligoclonal CD8+ Temra expansion after nadir drove photon patients' diversity drop.

The CDR3 is 13 residues long. Trimming took off 4 bases at V and 1 base at J, with 7 bases between the two ends. Germline loops: CDR1 SGHDT, CDR2 YYEEEE. Only in-frame clones appear in the TCRdb table, and some are missing; sequencing was by immunoSEQ multiplex PCR. The table lists about 68,000 clones, roughly 90% of them singletons. The chain joins TRBV5-6 to TRBJ2-3; D remains ambiguous. The source material was peripheral blood, sampled from a patient treated with photon-based radiotherapy. The sequence came from a woman in her 70s with pancreatic cancer. The CDR3 sequence is CASSPQGTDTQYF. DNA for the CDR3: TGTGCCAGCAGCCCCCAGGGCACAGATACGCAGTATTTT.